This TCR beta chain was identified in a study of T cell responses to AZD1222 COVID-19 vaccine. TCRdb's table, derived via immunoSEQ multiplex PCR, lists solely in-frame clones and lacks some. The sample records approximately 120,000 clones, more than 80% being singletons. Worth noting for this clone: Its antigen is currently unknown.

The germline V gene encodes CDR1 MNHEY and CDR2 SMNVEV (reference sequence). The CDR3 has 13 residues. V was trimmed by 5 bases and J by 3 bases, leaving 11 bases between them. Regarding the study as a whole: Vaccine-related CD4 TCRs covered spike, predominating at 160-218 and 743-854.

V usage is TRBV27 and J usage is TRBJ2-7; perhaps TRBD1 as D (5 bases). The sequence derives from an adult who received the AZD1222 COVID-19 vaccine. Specimen: peripheral blood, collected 28 days after the second AZD1222 dose. The CDR3 DNA follows: TGTGCCAGCAGTCGCGACAGAAGCTACGAGCAGTACTTC. It is translated as CASSRDRSYEQYF.